The clone carrying this TCR beta chain was counted a single time. Germline CDR1 is SGHKS and CDR2 is YYEKEE (reference sequence). This CDR3 is 12 amino acids long. Trimming at V came to 4 bases and at J to 7 bases, leaving 3 bases not matched to a gene. These data belong to a study of T cells in Graves' hyperthyroidism and ophthalmopathy. Diagnoses were made from clinical symptoms, serum measures (thyroxine and TRAb), thyroid ultrasound and orbital computed tomography. TCR beta CDR3 regions were amplified from RNA. Initially, a first-round RT-PCR of the TCR CDR3 employed the HTBI primer set. TCRdb re-called the multiplex PCR reads through MiXCR, storing one row per CDR3 protein. The sample carries about 620,000 distinct CDR3 sequences, roughly 16% recorded once.

This TCR derives from a young woman with Graves' hyperthyroidism. The sample comprised blood. The V gene is TRBV5-5, the J gene TRBJ1-2; 8 bases are shared with TRBD1. CDR3 amino acids: CASSGGTGGYTF. In DNA, the CDR3 is TGTGCCAGCAGCGGCGGGACAGGTGGCTACACCTTC.